A single T cell receptor (beta chain) is shown here with its context. The antigen is unknown. These data are taken from a study of T cell responses to AZD1222 COVID-19 vaccine. Study-level points and caveats: Among vaccine-associated CD4 TCRs, coverage spanned spike, with dominance at 160-218 and 743-854. In all cases, repertoires were sampled only after the peak T cell response. Seropositive at baseline were only a handful of AZD1222 recipients. Clonal diversity was possibly underestimated; the donors were predominantly white British and more often female.

Assay used: immunoSEQ multiplex PCR; TCRdb lists only in-frame clones, some missing. The table shows over 150,000 clones, with roughly nine tenths occurring only once. V lost 3 bases, J lost 2 bases, and 16 bases stayed unmatched. Per germline, CDR1 MNHEY and CDR2 SMNVEV (reference sequence). This CDR3 has 19 residues. V gene TRBV27 combines with J gene TRBJ2-3; 8 nucleotides align to TRBD2. Here the sequenced sample was peripheral blood, taken on day 0 of AZD1222 vaccination. This sequence originates from an adult in good health. CDR3 DNA: TGTGCCAGCAGTTTTGTGGGGTCGGGCTGGCGGGGGGACACAGATACGCAGTATTTT. Residues: CASSFVGSGWRGDTDTQYF.